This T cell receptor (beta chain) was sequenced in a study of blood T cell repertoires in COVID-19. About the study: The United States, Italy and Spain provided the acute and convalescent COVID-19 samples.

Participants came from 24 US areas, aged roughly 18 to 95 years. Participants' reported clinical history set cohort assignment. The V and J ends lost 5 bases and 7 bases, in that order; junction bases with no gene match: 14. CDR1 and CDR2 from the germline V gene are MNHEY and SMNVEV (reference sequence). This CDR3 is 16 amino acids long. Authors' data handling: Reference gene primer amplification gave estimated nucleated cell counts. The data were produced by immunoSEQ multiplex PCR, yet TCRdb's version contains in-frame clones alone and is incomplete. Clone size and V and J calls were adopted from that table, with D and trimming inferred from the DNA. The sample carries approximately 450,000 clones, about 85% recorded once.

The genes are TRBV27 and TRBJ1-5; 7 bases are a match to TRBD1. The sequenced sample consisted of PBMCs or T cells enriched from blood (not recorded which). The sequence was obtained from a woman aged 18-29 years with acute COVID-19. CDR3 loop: CASSLRATDRVQPQHF. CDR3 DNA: TGTGCCAGCAGTCTCCGGGCCACCGACAGGGTCCAGCCCCAGCATTTT.